This TCR beta chain was recovered during a study of T cell responses to AZD1222 COVID-19 vaccine. This table comes from immunoSEQ multiplex PCR, and its TCRdb copy is limited to in-frame clones, with some not included. Here the sample spans 180,000 or so clones, 80% to 95% being singletons. This clone was seen just once. The TCR comes from an adult who received the MenACWY meningococcal vaccine as a control. This sample comprised peripheral blood, obtained 28 days after the second dose of the MenACWY control vaccine.

CDR3 protein: CATHPPGNQNTEAFF. CDR3 nucleotide sequence: TGTGCCACCCACCCCCCCGGGAACCAGAACACTGAAGCTTTCTTT. V usage is TRBV5-4 and J usage is TRBJ1-1; D not resolved. V was clipped by 9 bases and J by 1 base, with 19 bases between them. CDR1 and CDR2 (germline): SGHNT, YYREEE (reference sequence). The CDR3 runs 15 residues.